The T cell receptor (beta chain) described here comes from a study of blood T cells in healthy people across ages. Combining a sample-barcoded 5' primer with a J-beta primer mix, a second PCR ran for about 7 to 11 cycles. MiXCR was run by TCRdb on the 5' RACE reads, yielding one entry per CDR3 protein. The data show around 900,000 distinct CDR3 sequences, roughly 47% seen once. Trimming cost V 5 bases and J 6 bases, with 22 bases left between them. Germline V gene data show CDR1 as MGHDK and CDR2 as SYGVNS. This CDR3 has 16 residues. The chain carries TRBV25-1 and TRBJ2-5; D is perhaps TRBD2 (6 bases). The receptor comes from a woman aged 55-70 years in good health. The sequenced sample consisted of blood. CDR3 residues: CASSKGGVSRQQTQYF. CDR3 nucleotides: TGTGCCAGCAGTAAAGGAGGGGTGAGTCGGCAACAGACCCAGTACTTC. The full variable domain, with the rest looked up from reference TRBV25-1 and TRBJ2-5, is EADIYQTPRYLVIGTGKKITLECSQTMGHDKMYWYQQDPGMELHLIHYSYGVNSTEKGDLSSESTVSRIRTEHFPLTLESARPSHTSQYLCASSKGGVSRQQTQYFGPGTRLLVL.